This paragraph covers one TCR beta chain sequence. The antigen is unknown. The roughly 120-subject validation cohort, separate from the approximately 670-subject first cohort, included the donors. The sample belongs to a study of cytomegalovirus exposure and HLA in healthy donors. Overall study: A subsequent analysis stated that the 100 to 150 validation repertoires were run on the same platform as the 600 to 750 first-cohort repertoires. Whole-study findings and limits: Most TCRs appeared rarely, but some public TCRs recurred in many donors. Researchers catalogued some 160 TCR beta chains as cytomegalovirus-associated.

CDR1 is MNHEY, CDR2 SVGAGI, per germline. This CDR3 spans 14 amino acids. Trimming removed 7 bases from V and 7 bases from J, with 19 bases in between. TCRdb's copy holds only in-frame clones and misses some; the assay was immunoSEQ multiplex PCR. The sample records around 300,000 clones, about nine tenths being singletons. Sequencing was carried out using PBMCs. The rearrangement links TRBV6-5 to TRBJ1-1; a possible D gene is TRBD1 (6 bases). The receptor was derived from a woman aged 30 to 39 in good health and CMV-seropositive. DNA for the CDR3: TGTGCCAGCACCGATACAGGGTTAATAGGTGAAGCTTTCTTT. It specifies CASTDTGLIGEAFF.